The sequence of this T cell receptor (beta chain) was determined in a study of T-cell memory formation after mild COVID-19. Study background: The TCR clusters were mostly specific to one donor.

Via MiXCR, TCRdb re-called the 5' RACE reads, giving one row per CDR3 protein. This sample has around 180,000 distinct CDR3 sequences, with less than 20% found just once. The V end lost 1 base, the J end lost 8 bases, and 11 bases lay between the germline ends. The CDR3 consists of 13 residues. This clonotype was observed many times. The sequenced sample was PBMCs or a T cell subset sorted from them (not recorded which). The V call is TRBV12-3 or TRBV12-4, the J call TRBJ1-2; no definite D call. This clonotype was sampled from a man aged 18 to 30 who had mild COVID-19 (a few samples of this study predate the infection). Cell type and time point are not known. The DNA for the CDR3 is TGTGCCAGCAGTTTAGTTGGTGGCGGCGGCTACACCTTC. Translated, it gives CASSLVGGGGYTF.